These 32 T cell receptor beta chains originate from one sample sequenced in a study of cytomegalovirus exposure and HLA in healthy donors. The PCR had 60 Vbeta and 13 Jbeta primers. Only in-frame clones appear in the TCRdb table, and some are missing; sequencing was by immunoSEQ multiplex PCR. This table has fewer than 90,000 clones, over 60% appearing once. The specimen sequenced was PBMCs. The receptors come from a female donor in good health and CMV-seronegative.

The V and J genes are TRBV14 and TRBJ1-2; unclear D gene. Trimming pared 0 bases from V and 8 bases from J, leaving 10 bases between. The CDR3 extends over 13 amino acids. Germline loops: CDR1 SGHDN, CDR2 FVKESK. CDR3 sequence (DNA): TGTGCCAGCAGCCAAGAGACCACAGAGGGCTACACCTTC. This codes for CASSQETTEGYTF.

The chain recombines TRBV5-6 with TRBJ1-1, with D maybe TRBD1 (5 bases). This CDR3 spans 13 amino acids. Germline lookup yields CDR1 SGHDT and CDR2 YYEEEE. With 4 bases removed from V and 4 bases from J, the gap between germline ends came to 11 bases. The CDR3 here is CASSVRGGTEAFF. CDR3 nucleotide sequence: TGTGCCAGCAGCGTCCGCGGGGGCACTGAAGCTTTCTTT. Drawing the rest from reference TRBV5-6 and TRBJ1-1, the complete variable domain is DAGVTQSPTHLIKTRGQQVTLRCSPKSGHDTVSWYQQALGQGPQFIFQYYEEEERQRGNFPDRFSGHQFPNYSSELNVNALLLGDSALYLCASSVRGGTEAFFGQGTRLTVV.

This clone was counted once. The chain carries TRBV5-4 and TRBJ2-5, with D possibly being TRBD2 (6 bases). This CDR3 has 15 amino acids. Germline CDR1 is SGHNT and CDR2 is YYREEE (reference sequence). V dropped 2 bases and J dropped 2 bases, with 13 bases sitting between them. CDR3 loop: CASSLLRDLQETQYF. In DNA form, the CDR3 reads TGTGCCAGCAGCTTACTTCGGGACTTACAAGAGACCCAGTACTTC.

The J gene is TRBJ1-2, the V gene TRBV29-1; possible D gene TRBD1, 6 bases. Trimming removed 6 bases from V and 6 bases from J, with 14 bases in between. There are 12 residues in the CDR3. Per the germline V gene, CDR1 is SQVTM and CDR2 is ANQGSEA. The CDR3 DNA follows: TGCAGCGTCCAAGGCGGGGGCGATGGCTACACCTTC. Protein sequence: CSVQGGGDGYTF.

The chain combines TRBV28 with TRBJ2-3; TRBD2 agrees at 9 bases. CDR1 is MDHEN, CDR2 SYDVKM, per germline. The trim removed 10 bases at V and 0 bases at J, leaving 5 bases unmatched. The CDR3 totals 14 residues. This chain's CDR3 is CATRRGGSTDTQYF. The CDR3 coding sequence is TGTGCCACCAGGCGGGGGGGAAGCACAGATACGCAGTATTTT.

The V gene is TRBV29-1, the J gene TRBJ1-5; tentatively, D is TRBD1 (5 bases). Looked up from germline, CDR1 is SQVTM and CDR2 is ANQGSEA. The V end was cut by 4 bases, the J end by 3 bases, with 10 bases between. This CDR3 is built from 13 residues. CDR3 sequence reads: CSVVGGVNQPQHF. In nucleotides, the CDR3 is TGCAGCGTTGTGGGGGGAGTCAATCAGCCCCAGCATTTT. The whole variable domain, remainder taken from reference TRBV29-1 and TRBJ1-5, is SAVISQKPSRDICQRGTSLTIQCQVDSQVTMMFWYRQQPGQSLTLIATANQGSEATYESGFVIDKFPISRPNLTFSTLTVSNMSPEDSSIYLCSVVGGVNQPQHFGDGTRLSIL.

The chain carries TRBV28 and TRBJ1-1, with D perhaps TRBD1 (5 bases). The V and J ends lost 1 base and 3 bases respectively, with 9 bases between them. The CDR3 has 14 residues. CDR1 MDHEN and CDR2 SYDVKM come from the germline V gene. CDR3 DNA sequence: TGTGCCAGCAGTTTATCAGGGAAGGACACTGAAGCTTTCTTT. It translates to CASSLSGKDTEAFF.

The chain is built from TRBV5-8 and TRBJ1-5, with TRBD1 identical over 11 bases. This CDR3 has 15 amino acids. CDR1 SGHTS and CDR2 YDEGEE come from the germline V gene. Unmatched junction bases numbered 6, after V lost 4 bases and J lost 6 bases. The CDR3 nucleotides read TGTGCCAGCAGCGGGGGGACAGGGGGGATTCAGCCCCAGCATTTT. Translation: CASSGGTGGIQPQHF.

In this sample, this clone turned up once. CDR3 in DNA: TGTGCCAGCAGGACACTCCCTTTTAACTATGGCTACACCTTC. Protein sequence: CASRTLPFNYGYTF. This chain uses TRBV28 with TRBJ1-2; no clear D gene. The V gene lost 6 bases and the J gene lost 1 base, with 12 bases spanning the gap. Germline V lookup: CDR1 MDHEN, CDR2 SYDVKM. This CDR3 is 14 amino acids long.

V usage is TRBV27 and J usage is TRBJ2-7; D is undetermined. V dropped 6 bases and J dropped 0 bases, with 9 bases sitting between them. Germline loops: CDR1 MNHEY, CDR2 SMNVEV (reference sequence). CDR3 length: 13 amino acids. CDR3 coding DNA: TGTGCCAGCAGCCGGAGAGACTCCTACGAGCAGTACTTC. Protein: CASSRRDSYEQYF.

This chain joins TRBV5-1 and TRBJ2-1, with 12 bases aligning to TRBD2. Germline values: CDR1 SGHRS, CDR2 YFSETQ. V trimming: 5 bases; J trimming: 0 bases; junction bases outside the gene matches: 6. This CDR3 region has 17 residues. The CDR3 loop is CASRGLAGSTSYNEQFF. CDR3 coding DNA: TGCGCCAGCAGGGGACTAGCGGGTTCGACCTCCTACAATGAGCAGTTCTTC.

This rearrangement joins TRBV7-2 to TRBJ2-5; TRBD1 might be the D (5 bases). Trimming took off 1 base at V and 2 bases at J, with 20 bases between the two ends. The CDR3 covers 18 residues. The V gene's germline CDR1 is SGHTA and CDR2 FQGNSA. CDR3 in DNA: TGTGCCAGCAGCTTAGGTCTGGGGCCCTCGTTAGGACAAGAGACCCAGTACTTC. It specifies CASSLGLGPSLGQETQYF.

The chain joins TRBV5-4 to TRBJ2-5, with D possibly matching TRBD2 (6 bases). The J call may be mistaken, given a closer DNA end match to TRBJ2-7. This CDR3 spans 18 amino acids. The V gene's germline CDR1 is SGHNT and CDR2 YYREEE (reference sequence). The CDR3 is CASTRAPYGSIFTYEQYF. The CDR3 nucleotides are TGTGCCAGCACCCGAGCCCCGTACGGGAGCATTTTTACCTACGAGCAGTACTTC.

The rearrangement uses TRBV2 and TRBJ1-2; tentative D call: TRBD1 (5 bases). The CDR3 has 12 residues. V was clipped by 11 bases and J by 5 bases, with 15 bases between them. CDR1 SNHLY and CDR2 FYNNEI come from the germline V gene. CDR3 sequence (DNA): TGTGCCTGCGGGGGTCGGGAATATGGCTACACCTTC. Its protein is CACGGREYGYTF.

This sequence joins TRBV29-1 and TRBJ1-2; D remains ambiguous. V dropped 5 bases and J dropped 6 bases, with 13 bases sitting between them. CDR3 length: 12 amino acids. Germline CDR1 is SQVTM and CDR2 is ANQGSEA. This CDR3 is CSVNRGRDGYTF. The CDR3, as DNA: TGCAGCGTTAACCGGGGTCGCGATGGCTACACCTTC.

This chain uses TRBV7-3 with TRBJ1-2; D remains ambiguous. V was trimmed by 3 bases and J by 2 bases, leaving 10 bases between them. This CDR3 spans 14 amino acids. Per the germline V gene, CDR1 is SGHTA and CDR2 is FQGTGA. The DNA for the CDR3 is TGTGCCAGCAGCTTCGATGGCACAAACTATGGCTACACCTTC. Translated: CASSFDGTNYGYTF.

This clone was detected a few times. The chain couples TRBV28 to TRBJ1-1; D is ambiguous. Between the trimmed V and J ends, which lost 7 bases and 0 bases, there was a span of 18 bases. This CDR3 region has 16 residues. The germline gives CDR1 MDHEN, CDR2 SYDVKM. The CDR3 spells CASTRVARSMNTEAFF. In DNA, the CDR3 is TGTGCCAGCACCCGTGTCGCGAGGAGCATGAACACTGAAGCTTTCTTT.

This chain links TRBV9 with TRBJ2-6; D uncertain. The V gene lost 0 bases and the J gene lost 4 bases, with 8 bases spanning the gap. Germline V gene sequence: CDR1 SGDLS, CDR2 YYNGEE. This CDR3 is built from 15 residues. As DNA, the CDR3 is TGTGCCAGCAGCGTAGCGGCAGCGGGGGCCAACGTCCTGACTTTC. It is translated as CASSVAAAGANVLTF.

This clone was seen more than once but under ten times. This chain links TRBV4-1 with TRBJ2-2, with 8 bases that match TRBD2. Looked up from germline, CDR1 is MGHRA and CDR2 is YSYEKL. V gave up 3 bases and J gave up 2 bases; unmatched junction bases: 11. The CDR3 spans 18 residues. CDR3 in DNA: TGCGCCAGCAGCCATATATCCGGGGGGGCGGGCAACACCGGGGAGCTGTTTTTT. The encoded protein is CASSHISGGAGNTGELFF.

CDR3 bases: TGTGCCAGCAGTCCCAGGGCTGGGGCCAACGTCCTGACTTTC. This gives the protein CASSPRAGANVLTF. The chain uses TRBV6-1 and TRBJ2-6, with a possible D match to TRBD1 (5 bases). CDR3 length: 14 amino acids. The V end lost 5 bases, the J end lost 2 bases, and 7 bases lay between the germline ends. Germline loops: CDR1 MNHNS, CDR2 SASEGT.

The J gene is TRBJ2-7, the V gene TRBV5-1; 9 bases align to TRBD2. CDR3 length: 16 residues. The ends lost 0 bases at V and 3 bases at J; junction bases unmatched: 7. The germline CDR1 and CDR2 sequences are SGHRS and YFSETQ. The CDR3 DNA reads as TGCGCCAGCAGCTTGGTTGGTAGCGGGAGTGTCTACGAGCAGTACTTC. It translates to CASSLVGSGSVYEQYF.

This rearrangement joins TRBV19 to TRBJ2-7, with 13 bases aligning to TRBD2. Germline trimming cut 10 bases from V and 5 bases from J; bases unmatched to any gene: 14. The CDR3 loop spans 16 amino acids. The germline V gene encodes CDR1 LNHDA and CDR2 SQIVND (reference sequence). The CDR3: CATNPRGLAGEDEQYF. DNA for the CDR3: TGTGCCACAAACCCCAGAGGACTAGCGGGAGAAGACGAGCAGTACTTC.

The rearrangement joins TRBV7-2 to TRBJ2-7; 7 bases fit TRBD1. The V gene's germline CDR1 is SGHTA and CDR2 FQGNSA. There are 14 residues in the CDR3. With 4 bases clipped from V and 2 bases from J, the junction kept 5 bases outside the gene matches. DNA for the CDR3: TGTGCCAGCAGCTCCTTCGGGACAGCCTACGAGCAGTACTTC. This encodes CASSSFGTAYEQYF.

The V gene is TRBV5-4, the J gene TRBJ1-1, with 8 bases identical to TRBD1. The trim removed 4 bases at V and 5 bases at J, leaving 13 bases unmatched. The CDR3 has 16 amino acids. Looked up from germline, CDR1 is SGHNT and CDR2 is YYREEE (reference sequence). CDR3 loop: CASSPDTTGDGTEAFF. The CDR3 DNA follows: TGTGCCAGCAGCCCTGACACGACAGGGGACGGAACTGAAGCTTTCTTT.

The rearrangement uses TRBV19 and TRBJ2-7; TRBD1 matches 11 bases. Germline V gene data show CDR1 as LNHDA and CDR2 as SQIVND (reference sequence). CDR3 length equals 15 residues. The ends lost 7 bases at V and 4 bases at J; junction bases unmatched: 9. The CDR3 loop reads CASTPGTGGTYEQYF. CDR3 coding DNA: TGTGCCAGTACCCCAGGGACAGGGGGTACGTACGAGCAGTACTTC.

The rearrangement links TRBV9 to TRBJ1-2; tentative D call: TRBD1 (5 bases). The CDR3 extends over 14 amino acids. The ends were cut back, 0 bases at V and 4 bases at J, with 10 bases in the middle. Germline loops: CDR1 SGDLS, CDR2 YYNGEE. CDR3 sequence (DNA): TGTGCCAGCAGCGTAGTTGCAGGGCCCTATGGCTACACCTTC. It is translated as CASSVVAGPYGYTF.

The V and J genes are TRBV28 and TRBJ2-7, with a weak D call TRBD1 (5 bases). Germline CDR1 is MDHEN and CDR2 is SYDVKM. CDR3 length: 14 amino acids. The germline V and J ends were trimmed by 1 base and 6 bases, with 13 bases remaining between them. CDR3 DNA sequence: TGTGCCAGCAGTTTATTGGGGCCCTTTGGCGAGCAGTACTTC. Translated: CASSLLGPFGEQYF.

Details on this clone: Other DNA sequences in the sample encode the same CDR3. V usage is TRBV4-1 and J usage is TRBJ2-7, with D possibly matching TRBD1 (6 bases). This CDR3 contains 14 residues. CDR1 and CDR2 (germline): MGHRA, YSYEKL. V gave up 8 bases and J gave up 7 bases, with 21 bases separating them. This CDR3 reads CASSPGHTIGEQYF. The CDR3 DNA sequence: TGCGCCAGCTCACCGGGACACACCATCGGGGAGCAGTACTTC.

The rearrangement joins TRBV5-1 to TRBJ2-6, with a possible D match to TRBD1 (6 bases). From germline, CDR1 is SGHRS and CDR2 YFSETQ. Trimming removed 4 bases at V and 0 bases at J, with 14 bases between. This CDR3 comprises 17 residues. In DNA form, the CDR3 reads TGCGCCAGCAGCCCCAGACAGGCGGGCTCTGGGGCCAACGTCCTGACTTTC. This gives the protein CASSPRQAGSGANVLTF. The full variable domain, with the rest looked up from reference TRBV5-1 and TRBJ2-6, is KAGVTQTPRYLIKTRGQQVTLSCSPISGHRSVSWYQQTPGQGLQFLFEYFSETQRNKGNFPGRFSGRQFSNSRSEMNVSTLELGDSALYLCASSPRQAGSGANVLTFGAGSRLTVL.

The chain is built from TRBV28 and TRBJ1-5, with 8 nucleotides matching TRBD1. The CDR3 covers 16 residues. Germline V lookup: CDR1 MDHEN, CDR2 SYDVKM. Losses at the gene ends were 4 bases for V and 0 bases for J; bases not matched to a gene: 5. The CDR3 region has the DNA TGTGCCAGCAGTTCAGGGGGCGCCGATAGCAATCAGCCCCAGCATTTT. Encoded protein: CASSSGGADSNQPQHF.

CDR3 amino acids: CASSPGLAAYEQYF. The CDR3 DNA sequence: TGTGCCAGCAGCCCGGGACTAGCGGCCTACGAGCAGTACTTC. The chain uses TRBV7-6 and TRBJ2-7; 11 positions agree with TRBD2. The CDR3 consists of 14 residues. Germline CDR1 and CDR2: SGHVS and FNYEAQ. V gave up 5 bases and J gave up 2 bases; unmatched junction bases: 2.

The V and J genes are TRBV27 and TRBJ1-5, with a possible D match to TRBD1 (6 bases). This CDR3 spans 17 amino acids. V dropped 4 bases and J dropped 3 bases, with 19 bases sitting between them. Germline CDR1 and CDR2: MNHEY and SMNVEV (reference sequence). The CDR3 sequence: CASSSLTEGVTNQPQHF. DNA for the CDR3: TGTGCCAGCAGTTCGTTGACAGAGGGGGTTACCAATCAGCCCCAGCATTTT.